The following is a T cell receptor (beta chain) sequence with its context. What it binds is not known. It was CD45RO-negative cells, positively selected for CCR7, that made up naive CD8 cells, with terminally differentiated effector memory CD45RA+ cells excluded. The record originates from a study of shared clonotypes between healthy human individuals. The study, taken as a whole, reports: Sampling included only blood; tissue repertoires likely differ. Inspection by rarefaction showed sorted-subset sequencing to be incomplete despite large depth. Clonotype sharing among donors, it was expected, would be affected by sequencing depth.

Measured with immunoSEQ multiplex PCR; TCRdb has only the in-frame clones, and not every one. The data contain 1.5 million to 2.5 million clones, less than 95% of them seen just once; the ten biggest clones take up 0.95% to 1.5%. There are 16 residues in the CDR3. CDR1 and CDR2 from the germline V gene are SEHNR and FQNEAQ (reference sequence). Between the trimmed V and J ends, which lost 5 bases and 2 bases, there was a span of 18 bases. The sample taken for sequencing was naive CD8+ T cells sorted from blood. V is TRBV7-9 and J is TRBJ1-2; D might be TRBD1 (6 bases). The source of this sequence is a man younger than 30 in good health. DNA of the CDR3: TGTGCCAGCAGCCCACCGACAGGCTATTCGAACTATGGCTACACCTTC. It encodes CASSPPTGYSNYGYTF.